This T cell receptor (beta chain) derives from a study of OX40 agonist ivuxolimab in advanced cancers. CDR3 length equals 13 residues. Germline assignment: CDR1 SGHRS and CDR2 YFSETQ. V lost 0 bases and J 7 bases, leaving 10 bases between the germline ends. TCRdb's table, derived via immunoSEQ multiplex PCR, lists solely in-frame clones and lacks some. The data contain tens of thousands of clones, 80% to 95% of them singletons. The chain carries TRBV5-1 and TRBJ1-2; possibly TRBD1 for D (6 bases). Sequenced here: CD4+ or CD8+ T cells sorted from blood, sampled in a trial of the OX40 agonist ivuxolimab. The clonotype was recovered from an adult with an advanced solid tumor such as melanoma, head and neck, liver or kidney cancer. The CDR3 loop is CASSLGTVPGYTF. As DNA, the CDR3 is TGCGCCAGCAGCTTGGGGACAGTACCTGGCTACACCTTC.